Here is one T cell receptor beta chain with its context. Its antigen is undetermined. This entry is derived from a study of cytomegalovirus exposure and HLA in healthy donors. Whole-study results and caveats: Rarity marked most TCR sequences, yet some public TCRs occurred in many donors.

60 Vbeta and 13 Jbeta primers were used in PCR. Produced via immunoSEQ multiplex PCR; TCRdb's table is partial and in-frame only. The sample has over 45,000 clones, 75% to 85% seen once. This CDR3 spans 14 amino acids. CDR1 and CDR2 (germline): MNHNS, SASEGT. V was trimmed by 1 base and J by 4 bases, leaving 8 bases between them. Sample: PBMCs. The sequence was obtained from a female donor in good health and CMV-seronegative. The chain recombines TRBV6-1 with TRBJ1-5, with D tentatively TRBD1 (5 bases). In DNA, the CDR3 is TGTGCCAGCAGTGAAGGGGCAGGGAATCAGCCCCAGCATTTT. Protein: CASSEGAGNQPQHF.